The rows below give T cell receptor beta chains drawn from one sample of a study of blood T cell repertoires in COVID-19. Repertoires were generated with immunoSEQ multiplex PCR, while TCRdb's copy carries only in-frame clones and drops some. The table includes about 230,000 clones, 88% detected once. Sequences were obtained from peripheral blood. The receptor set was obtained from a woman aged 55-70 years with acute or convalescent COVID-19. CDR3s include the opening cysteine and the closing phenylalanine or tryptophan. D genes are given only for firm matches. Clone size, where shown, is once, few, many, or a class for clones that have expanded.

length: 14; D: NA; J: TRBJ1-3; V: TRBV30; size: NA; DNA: TGTGCCTGGAGGGCGGGCGTGGTAGGAAACACCATATATTTT; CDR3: CAWRAGVVGNTIYF
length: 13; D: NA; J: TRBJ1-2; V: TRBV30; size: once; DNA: TGTGCCTGGACCTTTAGCCCTGGAGGAGGCTACACCTTC; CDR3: CAWTFSPGGGYTF
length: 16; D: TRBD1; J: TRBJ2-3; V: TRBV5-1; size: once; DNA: TGCGCCAGCAGCTTAGCCGGGACAGGGTACACAGATACGCAGTATTTT; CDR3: CASSLAGTGYTDTQYF
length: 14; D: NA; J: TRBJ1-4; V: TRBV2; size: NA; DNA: TGTGCCAGCGCCAAGGGGGGGCTATCGGAAAAACTGTTTTTT; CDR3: CASAKGGLSEKLFF
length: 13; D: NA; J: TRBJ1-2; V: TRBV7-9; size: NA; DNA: TGTGCCAGCAGTGCCCAGGGAACCTATGGCTACACCTTC; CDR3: CASSAQGTYGYTF
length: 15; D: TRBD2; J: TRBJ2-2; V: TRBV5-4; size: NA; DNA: TGTGCCAGCAGGCCCGGACTAGCTGGCACCGGGGAGCTGTTTTTT; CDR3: CASRPGLAGTGELFF
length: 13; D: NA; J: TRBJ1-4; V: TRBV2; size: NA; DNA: TGTGCCAGCAGTGAAAGCGGGGCAGGAGAACTGTTTTTT; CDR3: CASSESGAGELFF
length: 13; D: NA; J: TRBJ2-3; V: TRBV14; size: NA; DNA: TGTGCCAGCAGCCAAGACCTCGGGGGTACGCAGTATTTT; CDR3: CASSQDLGGTQYF
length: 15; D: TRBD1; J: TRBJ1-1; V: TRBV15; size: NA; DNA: TGTGCCACCAGCGGTCGGACAGGGCGGAACACTGAAGCTTTCTTT; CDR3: CATSGRTGRNTEAFF
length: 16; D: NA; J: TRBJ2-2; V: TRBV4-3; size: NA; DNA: TGCGCCAGCAGCCAAGTCGTAGGGCGGGACACCGGGGAGCTGTTTTTT; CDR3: CASSQVVGRDTGELFF
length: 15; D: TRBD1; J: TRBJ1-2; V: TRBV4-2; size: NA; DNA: TGTGCCAGCAGCCCCGCAGGGGGTACTAACTATGGCTACACCTTC; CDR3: CASSPAGGTNYGYTF
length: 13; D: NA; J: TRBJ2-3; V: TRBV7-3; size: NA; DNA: TGTGCCAGCAGCCTCACTCCGACAGATACGCAGTATTTT; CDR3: CASSLTPTDTQYF
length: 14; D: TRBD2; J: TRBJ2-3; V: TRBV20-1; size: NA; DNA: TGCAGTGCTAGTCCGGGACTAAGTACAGATACGCAGTATTTT; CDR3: CSASPGLSTDTQYF
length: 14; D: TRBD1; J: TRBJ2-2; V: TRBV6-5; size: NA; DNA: TGTGCCAGCGGGACAGGGGGCGCGACCGGGGAGCTGTTTTTT; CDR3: CASGTGGATGELFF
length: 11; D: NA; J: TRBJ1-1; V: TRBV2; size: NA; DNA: TGTGCCAGCACCGTTCACGAAGGTAGCTTCTTT; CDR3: CASTVHEGSFF
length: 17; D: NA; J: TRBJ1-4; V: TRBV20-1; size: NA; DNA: TGCAGTGCTAGTAGGGTCAGGGGATTTACAACTAATGAAAAACTGTTTTTT; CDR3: CSASRVRGFTTNEKLFF
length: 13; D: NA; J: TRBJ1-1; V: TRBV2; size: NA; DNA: TGTGCCAGCAGTGGCCAGATGAACACTGAAGCTTTCTTT; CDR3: CASSGQMNTEAFF
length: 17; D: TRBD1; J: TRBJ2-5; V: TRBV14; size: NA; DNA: TGTGCCAGCAGCCAAGGGCACAGGGGCTGGTACCAAGAGACCCAGTACTTC; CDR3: CASSQGHRGWYQETQYF
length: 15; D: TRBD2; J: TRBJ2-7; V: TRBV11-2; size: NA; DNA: TGTGCCAGCAGCCAGGTCCCTAGCGGCTTCTACGAGCAGTACTTC; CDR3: CASSQVPSGFYEQYF
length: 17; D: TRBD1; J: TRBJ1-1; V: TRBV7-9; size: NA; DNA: TGTGCCAGCAGCTTCCAGACAGGGGGCGAGAGGATCACTGAAGCTTTCTTT; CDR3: CASSFQTGGERITEAFF
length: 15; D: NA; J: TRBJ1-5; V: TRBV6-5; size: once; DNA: TGTGCCAGCAGGGCGGGGCCCTATAGCAATCAGCCCCAGCATTTT; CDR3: CASRAGPYSNQPQHF
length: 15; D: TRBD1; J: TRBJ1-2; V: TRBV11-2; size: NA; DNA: TGTGCCAGCAGCTTAGATCGGGAAGGGGGCGTAGGCTACACCTTC; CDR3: CASSLDREGGVGYTF
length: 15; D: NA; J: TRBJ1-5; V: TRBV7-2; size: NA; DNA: TGTGCCAGCAGCTTAGCGGGGCCAATGGGACAGCCCCAGCATTTT; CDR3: CASSLAGPMGQPQHF
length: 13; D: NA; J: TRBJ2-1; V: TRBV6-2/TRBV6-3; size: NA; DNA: TGTGCCAGCAGTTACTCGAGCCGTAATGAGCAGTTCTTC; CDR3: CASSYSSRNEQFF
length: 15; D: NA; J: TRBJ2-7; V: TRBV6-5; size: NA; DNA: TGTGCCAGCAGGAATGGGGGCTGGGGGCCTTACGAGCAGTACTTC; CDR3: CASRNGGWGPYEQYF
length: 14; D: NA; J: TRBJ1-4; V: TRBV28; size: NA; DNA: TGTGCCAGCAGTACCCCGGCAGGGGTTGAAAAACTGTTTTTT; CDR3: CASSTPAGVEKLFF
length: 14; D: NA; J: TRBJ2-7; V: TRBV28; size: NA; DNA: TGTGCCAGCGGATCCGGGACACGTTCCTACGAGCAGTACTTC; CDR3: CASGSGTRSYEQYF
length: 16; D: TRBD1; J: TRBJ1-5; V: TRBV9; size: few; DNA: TGTGCCAGCAGCGATCGGGACAGGTATAGCAATCAGCCCCAGCATTTT; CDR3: CASSDRDRYSNQPQHF
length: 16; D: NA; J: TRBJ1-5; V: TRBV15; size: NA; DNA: TGTGCCACCAGCAGAGCGGGGGGAAATAGCAATCAGCCCCAGCATTTT; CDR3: CATSRAGGNSNQPQHF
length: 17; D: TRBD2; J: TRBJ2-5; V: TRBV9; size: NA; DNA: TGTGCCAGCAGCGTCGGGGTAGCGGGGGGGCCCCAAGAGACCCAGTACTTC; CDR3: CASSVGVAGGPQETQYF